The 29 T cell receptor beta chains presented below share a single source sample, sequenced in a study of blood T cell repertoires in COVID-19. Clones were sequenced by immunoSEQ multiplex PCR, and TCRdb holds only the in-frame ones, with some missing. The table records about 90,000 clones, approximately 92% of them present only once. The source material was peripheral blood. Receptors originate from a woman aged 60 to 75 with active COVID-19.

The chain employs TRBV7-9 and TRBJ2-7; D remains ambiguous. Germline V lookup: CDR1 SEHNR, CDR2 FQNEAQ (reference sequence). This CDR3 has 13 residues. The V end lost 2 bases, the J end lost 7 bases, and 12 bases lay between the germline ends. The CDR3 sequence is CASSLSTPREQYF. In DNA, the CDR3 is TGTGCCAGCAGCTTAAGCACCCCCAGGGAGCAGTACTTC.

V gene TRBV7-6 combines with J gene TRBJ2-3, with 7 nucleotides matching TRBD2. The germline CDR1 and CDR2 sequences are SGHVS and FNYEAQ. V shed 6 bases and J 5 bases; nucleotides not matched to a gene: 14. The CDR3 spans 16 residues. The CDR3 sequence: CASRPRLREREDTQYF. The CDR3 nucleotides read TGTGCCAGCAGGCCACGACTGCGGGAGCGGGAAGATACGCAGTATTTT.

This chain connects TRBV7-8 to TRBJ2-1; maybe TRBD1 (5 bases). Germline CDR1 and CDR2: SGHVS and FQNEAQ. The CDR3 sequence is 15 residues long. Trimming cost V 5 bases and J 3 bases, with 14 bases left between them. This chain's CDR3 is CASSRLPTDYNEQFF. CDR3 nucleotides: TGTGCCAGCAGCAGACTCCCGACAGACTACAATGAGCAGTTCTTC.

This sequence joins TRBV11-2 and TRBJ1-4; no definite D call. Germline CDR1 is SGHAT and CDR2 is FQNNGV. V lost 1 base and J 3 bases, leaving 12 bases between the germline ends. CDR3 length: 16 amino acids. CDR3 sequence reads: CASSLVSSRSNEKLFF. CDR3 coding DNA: TGTGCCAGCAGCTTAGTCAGTTCCAGATCTAATGAAAAACTGTTTTTT. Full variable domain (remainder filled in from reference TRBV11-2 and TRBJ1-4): EAGVAQSPRYKIIEKRQSVAFWCNPISGHATLYWYQQILGQGPKLLIQFQNNGVVDDSQLPKDRFSAERLKGVDSTLKIQPAKLEDSAVYLCASSLVSSRSNEKLFFGSGTQLSVL.

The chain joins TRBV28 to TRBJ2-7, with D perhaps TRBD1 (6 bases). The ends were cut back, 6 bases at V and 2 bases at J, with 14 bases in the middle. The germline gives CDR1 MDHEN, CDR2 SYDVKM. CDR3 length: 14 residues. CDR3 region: CASRPNRATYEQYF. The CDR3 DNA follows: TGTGCCAGCAGACCTAACAGGGCCACCTACGAGCAGTACTTC.

This CDR3 is CASSLVTRPSNTGELFF. DNA for the CDR3: TGTGCCAGCAGCCTCGTCACTAGACCTTCTAACACCGGGGAGCTGTTTTTT. The J gene is TRBJ2-2, the V gene TRBV7-9, with D possibly TRBD2 on 5 matching bases. V shed 5 bases and J shed 2 bases, with 18 bases lying between them. The CDR3 runs to 17 residues. Germline-derived CDR1 and CDR2 are SEHNR and FQNEAQ (reference sequence).

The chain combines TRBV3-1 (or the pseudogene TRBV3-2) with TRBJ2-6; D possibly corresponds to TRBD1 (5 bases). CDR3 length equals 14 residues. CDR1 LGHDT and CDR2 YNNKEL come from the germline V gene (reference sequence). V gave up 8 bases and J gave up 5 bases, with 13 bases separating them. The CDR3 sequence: CASANRGWANVLTF. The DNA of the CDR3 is TGTGCCAGCGCCAATAGGGGTTGGGCCAACGTCCTGACTTTC.

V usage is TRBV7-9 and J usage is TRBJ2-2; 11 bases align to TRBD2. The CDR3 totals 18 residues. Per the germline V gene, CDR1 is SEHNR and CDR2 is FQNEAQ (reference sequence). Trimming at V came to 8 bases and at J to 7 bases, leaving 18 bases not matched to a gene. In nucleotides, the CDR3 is TGTGCCAGCTCCCCCGAAGGAGGTAGCGGGAGGGCCCACGGGGAGCTGTTTTTT. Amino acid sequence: CASSPEGGSGRAHGELFF.

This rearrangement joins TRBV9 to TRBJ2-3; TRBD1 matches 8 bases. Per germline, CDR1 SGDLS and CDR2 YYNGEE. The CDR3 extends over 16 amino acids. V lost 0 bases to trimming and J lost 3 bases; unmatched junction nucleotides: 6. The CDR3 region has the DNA TGTGCCAGCAGCGTAGTTCAGGGGGCCGGGACAGATACGCAGTATTTT. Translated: CASSVVQGAGTDTQYF.

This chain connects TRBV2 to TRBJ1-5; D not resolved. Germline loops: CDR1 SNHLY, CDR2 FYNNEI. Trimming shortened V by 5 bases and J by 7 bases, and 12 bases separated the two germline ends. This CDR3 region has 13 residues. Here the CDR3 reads CASSTSQEQPQHF. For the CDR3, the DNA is TGTGCCAGCAGTACCTCTCAGGAACAGCCCCAGCATTTT.

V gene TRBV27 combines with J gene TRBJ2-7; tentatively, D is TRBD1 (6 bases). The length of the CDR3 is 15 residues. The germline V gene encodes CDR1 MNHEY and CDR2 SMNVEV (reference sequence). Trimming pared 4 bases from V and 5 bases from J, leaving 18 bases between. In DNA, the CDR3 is TGTGCCAGCAGTTCAGGACAGACCAAGCACGACGAGCAGTACTTC. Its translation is CASSSGQTKHDEQYF.

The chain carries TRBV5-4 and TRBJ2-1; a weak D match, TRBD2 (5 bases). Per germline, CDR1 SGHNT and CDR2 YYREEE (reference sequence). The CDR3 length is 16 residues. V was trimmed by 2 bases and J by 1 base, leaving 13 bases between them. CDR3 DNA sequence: TGTGCCAGCAGCTTTCGAGAGGGTGGGTCCTACAATGAGCAGTTCTTC. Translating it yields CASSFREGGSYNEQFF.

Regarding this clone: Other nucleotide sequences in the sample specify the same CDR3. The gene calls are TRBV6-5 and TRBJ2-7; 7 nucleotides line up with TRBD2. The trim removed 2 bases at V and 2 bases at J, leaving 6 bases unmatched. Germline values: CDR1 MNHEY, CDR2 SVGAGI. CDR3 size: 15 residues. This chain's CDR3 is CASSYETGGTYEQYF. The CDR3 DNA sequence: TGTGCCAGCAGTTACGAGACGGGAGGCACCTACGAGCAGTACTTC.

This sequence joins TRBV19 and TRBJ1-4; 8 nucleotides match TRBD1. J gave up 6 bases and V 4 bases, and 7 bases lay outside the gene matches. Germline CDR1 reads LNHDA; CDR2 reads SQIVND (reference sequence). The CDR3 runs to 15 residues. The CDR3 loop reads CASSTPGQGYEKLFF. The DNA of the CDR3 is TGTGCCAGTAGTACCCCAGGACAGGGTTATGAAAAACTGTTTTTT.

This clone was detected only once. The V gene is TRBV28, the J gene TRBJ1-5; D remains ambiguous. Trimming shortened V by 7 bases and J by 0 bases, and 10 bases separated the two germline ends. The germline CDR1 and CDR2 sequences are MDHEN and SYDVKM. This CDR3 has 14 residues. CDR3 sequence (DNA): TGTGCCAGCACACCAAGCCCTAGCAATCAGCCCCAGCATTTT. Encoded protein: CASTPSPSNQPQHF.

The chain's CDR3 is CAISRTGGNTEAFF. CDR3 sequence (DNA): TGTGCCATCAGTAGGACAGGGGGGAACACTGAAGCTTTCTTT. The chain recombines TRBV10-3 with TRBJ1-1, with TRBD1 matching over 10 bases. In germline, CDR1 is ENHRY, CDR2 SYGVKD. J was trimmed by 1 base and V by 5 bases; bases with no gene match: 1. The CDR3 extends over 14 amino acids.

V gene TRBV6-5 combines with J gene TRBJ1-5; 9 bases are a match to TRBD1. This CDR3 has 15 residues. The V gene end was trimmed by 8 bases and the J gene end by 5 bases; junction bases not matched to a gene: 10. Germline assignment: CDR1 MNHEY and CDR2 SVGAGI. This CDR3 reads CASHPGTGSHQPQHF. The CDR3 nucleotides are TGTGCCAGCCACCCCGGGACAGGGAGCCATCAGCCCCAGCATTTT.

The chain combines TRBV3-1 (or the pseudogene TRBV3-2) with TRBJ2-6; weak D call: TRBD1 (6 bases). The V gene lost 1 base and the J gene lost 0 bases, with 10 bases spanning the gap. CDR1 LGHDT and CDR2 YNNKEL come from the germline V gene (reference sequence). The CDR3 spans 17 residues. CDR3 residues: CASSQGTDHSGANVLTF. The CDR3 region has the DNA TGTGCCAGCAGCCAAGGGACAGACCACTCTGGGGCCAACGTCCTGACTTTC.

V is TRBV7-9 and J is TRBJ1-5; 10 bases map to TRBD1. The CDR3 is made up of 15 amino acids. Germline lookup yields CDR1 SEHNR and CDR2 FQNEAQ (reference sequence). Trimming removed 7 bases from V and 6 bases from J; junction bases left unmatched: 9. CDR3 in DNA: TGTGCCAGCACCACCGGGACAGGGGCTCGTCAGCCCCAGCATTTT. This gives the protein CASTTGTGARQPQHF.

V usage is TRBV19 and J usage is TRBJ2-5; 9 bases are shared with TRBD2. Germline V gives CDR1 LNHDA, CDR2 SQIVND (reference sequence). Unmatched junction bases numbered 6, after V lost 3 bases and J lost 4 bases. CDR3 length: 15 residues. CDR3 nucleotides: TGTGCCAGTAGTATTGGGCTAGCGGGGAGAGAGACCCAGTACTTC. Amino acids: CASSIGLAGRETQYF.

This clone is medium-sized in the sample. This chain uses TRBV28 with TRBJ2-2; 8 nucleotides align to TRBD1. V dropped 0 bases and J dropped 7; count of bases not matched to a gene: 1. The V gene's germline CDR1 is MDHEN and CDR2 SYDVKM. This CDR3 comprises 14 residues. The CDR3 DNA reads TGTGCCAGCAGTTTATGGACAGGGGTCGGGGAGCTGTTTTTT. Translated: CASSLWTGVGELFF. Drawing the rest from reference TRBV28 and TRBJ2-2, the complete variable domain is DVKVTQSSRYLVKRTGEKVFLECVQDMDHENMFWYRQDPGLGLRLIYFSYDVKMKEKGDIPEGYSVSREKKERFSLILESASTNQTSMYLCASSLWTGVGELFFGEGSRLTVL.

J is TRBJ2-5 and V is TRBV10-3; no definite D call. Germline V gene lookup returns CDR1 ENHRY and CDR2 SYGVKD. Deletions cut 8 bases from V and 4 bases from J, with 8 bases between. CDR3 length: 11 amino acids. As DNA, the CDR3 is TGTGCCATCTCGGGTGGAGAGACCCAGTACTTC. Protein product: CAISGGETQYF.

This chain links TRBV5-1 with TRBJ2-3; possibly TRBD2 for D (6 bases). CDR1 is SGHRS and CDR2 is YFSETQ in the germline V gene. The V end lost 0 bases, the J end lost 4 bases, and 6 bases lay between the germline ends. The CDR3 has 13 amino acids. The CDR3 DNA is TGCGCCAGCAGCTTGGGGGACTCAGATACGCAGTATTTT. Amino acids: CASSLGDSDTQYF.

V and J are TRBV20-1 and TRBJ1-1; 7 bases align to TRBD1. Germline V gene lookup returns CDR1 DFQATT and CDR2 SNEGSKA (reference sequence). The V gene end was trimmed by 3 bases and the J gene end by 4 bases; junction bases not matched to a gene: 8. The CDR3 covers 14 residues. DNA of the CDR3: TGCAGTGCTAGTGCAGGGAGGACAGGCACTGAAGCTTTCTTT. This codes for CSASAGRTGTEAFF.

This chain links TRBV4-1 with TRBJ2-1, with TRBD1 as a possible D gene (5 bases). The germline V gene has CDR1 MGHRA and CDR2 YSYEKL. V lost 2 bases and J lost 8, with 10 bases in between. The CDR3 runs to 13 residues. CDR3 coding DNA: TGCGCCAGCAGCCAACAGGGTACCGATGAGCAGTTCTTC. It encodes CASSQQGTDEQFF.

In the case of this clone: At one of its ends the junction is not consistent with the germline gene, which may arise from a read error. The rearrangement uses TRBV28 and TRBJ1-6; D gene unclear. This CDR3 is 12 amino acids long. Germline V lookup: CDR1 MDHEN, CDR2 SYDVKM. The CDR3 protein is CASSLSNSALHF. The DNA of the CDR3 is TGTGCCAGCAGTTTATCCAATTCAGCCCTCCACTTT.

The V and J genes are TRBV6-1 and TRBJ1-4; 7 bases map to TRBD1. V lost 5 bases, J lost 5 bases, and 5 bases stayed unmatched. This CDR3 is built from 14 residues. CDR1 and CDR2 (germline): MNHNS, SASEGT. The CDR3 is CASSFDRANEKLFF. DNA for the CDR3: TGTGCCAGCAGTTTCGACAGGGCCAATGAAAAACTGTTTTTT.

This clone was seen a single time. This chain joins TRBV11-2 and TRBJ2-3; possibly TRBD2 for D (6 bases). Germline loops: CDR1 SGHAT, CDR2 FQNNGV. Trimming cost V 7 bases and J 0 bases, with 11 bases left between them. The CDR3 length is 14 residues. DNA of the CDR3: TGTGCCAGCACACCGGGGGATAGCACAGATACGCAGTATTTT. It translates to CASTPGDSTDTQYF. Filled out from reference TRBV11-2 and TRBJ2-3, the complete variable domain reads EAGVAQSPRYKIIEKRQSVAFWCNPISGHATLYWYQQILGQGPKLLIQFQNNGVVDDSQLPKDRFSAERLKGVDSTLKIQPAKLEDSAVYLCASTPGDSTDTQYFGPGTRLTVL.

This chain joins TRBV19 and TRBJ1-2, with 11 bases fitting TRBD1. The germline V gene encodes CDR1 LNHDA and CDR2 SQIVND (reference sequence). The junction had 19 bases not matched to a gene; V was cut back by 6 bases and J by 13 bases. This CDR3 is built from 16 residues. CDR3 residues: CASRRALRDRGTNPTF. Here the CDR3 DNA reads TGTGCCAGTAGGCGAGCTCTCCGGGACAGGGGGACCAATCCCACCTTC.